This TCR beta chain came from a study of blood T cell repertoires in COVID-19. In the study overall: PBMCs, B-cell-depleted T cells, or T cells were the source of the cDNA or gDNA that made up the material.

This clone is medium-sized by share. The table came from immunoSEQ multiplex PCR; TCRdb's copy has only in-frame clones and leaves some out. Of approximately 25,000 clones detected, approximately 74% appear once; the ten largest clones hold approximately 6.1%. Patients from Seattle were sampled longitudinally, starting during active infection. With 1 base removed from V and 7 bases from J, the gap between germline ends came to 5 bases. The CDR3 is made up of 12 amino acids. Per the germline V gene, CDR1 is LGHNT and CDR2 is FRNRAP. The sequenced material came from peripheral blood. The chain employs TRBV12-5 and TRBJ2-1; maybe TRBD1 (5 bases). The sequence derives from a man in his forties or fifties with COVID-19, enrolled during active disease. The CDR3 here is CASGLGQNEQFF. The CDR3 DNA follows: TGTGCTAGTGGTTTGGGACAGAATGAGCAGTTCTTC.